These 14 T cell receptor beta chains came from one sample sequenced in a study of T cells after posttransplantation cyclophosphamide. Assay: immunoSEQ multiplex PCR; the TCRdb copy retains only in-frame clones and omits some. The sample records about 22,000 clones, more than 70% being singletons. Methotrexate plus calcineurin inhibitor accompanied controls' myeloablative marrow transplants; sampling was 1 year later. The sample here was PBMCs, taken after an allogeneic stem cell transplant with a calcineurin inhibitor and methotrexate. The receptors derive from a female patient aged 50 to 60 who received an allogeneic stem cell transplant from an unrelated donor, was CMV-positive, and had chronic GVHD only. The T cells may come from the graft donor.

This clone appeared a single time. As DNA, the CDR3 is TGTGCCAGCAGTCCGGGACTATCGTCAGATACGCAGTATTTT. Its protein product is CASSPGLSSDTQYF. This rearrangement joins TRBV7-3 to TRBJ2-3; 7 nucleotides align to TRBD2. V shed 6 bases, J shed 4 bases, and the junction held 7 bases outside the gene matches. Germline values: CDR1 SGHTA, CDR2 FQGTGA. The CDR3 has 14 residues.

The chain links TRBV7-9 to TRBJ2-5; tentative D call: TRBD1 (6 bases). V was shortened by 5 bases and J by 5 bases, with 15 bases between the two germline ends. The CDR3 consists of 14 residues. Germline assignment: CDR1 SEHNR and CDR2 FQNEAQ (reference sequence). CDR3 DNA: TGTGCCAGCAGCCGTACACAGGGTGTTGAGACCCAGTACTTC. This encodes CASSRTQGVETQYF.

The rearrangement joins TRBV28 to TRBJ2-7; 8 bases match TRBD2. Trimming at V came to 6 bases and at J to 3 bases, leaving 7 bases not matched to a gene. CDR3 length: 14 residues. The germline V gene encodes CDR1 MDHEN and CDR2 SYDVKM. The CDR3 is CASSTPGTSYEQYF. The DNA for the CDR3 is TGTGCCAGCAGCACCCCCGGGACTAGCTACGAGCAGTACTTC.

The CDR3 DNA is TGTGCCAGCTCACCACCCGTGAACACCGGGGAGCTGTTTTTT. This translates into CASSPPVNTGELFF. The rearrangement uses TRBV18 and TRBJ2-2, with no clear D. The germline CDR1 and CDR2 sequences are KGHSH and LQKENI. Trimming pared 0 bases from V and 1 base from J, leaving 3 bases between. The CDR3 is 14 residues long.

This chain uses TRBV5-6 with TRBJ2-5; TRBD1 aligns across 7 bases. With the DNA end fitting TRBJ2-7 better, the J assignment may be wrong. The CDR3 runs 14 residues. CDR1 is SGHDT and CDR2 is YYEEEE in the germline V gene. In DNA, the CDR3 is TGTGCCAGCAGCTCGCCACGGGACAGCTACGAGCAGTACTTC. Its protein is CASSSPRDSYEQYF.

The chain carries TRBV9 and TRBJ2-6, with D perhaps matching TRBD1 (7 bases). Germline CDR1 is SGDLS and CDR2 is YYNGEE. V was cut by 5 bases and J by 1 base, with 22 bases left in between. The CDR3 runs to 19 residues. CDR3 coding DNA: TGTGCCAGCAGTGCAGGAGGGACAGCCGCAAGTTCTGGGGCCAACGTCCTGACTTTC. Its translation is CASSAGGTAASSGANVLTF.

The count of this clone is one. The CDR3 protein is CASSLQGPYNEQFF. In nucleotides, the CDR3 is TGTGCCAGTAGTCTGCAGGGTCCCTACAATGAGCAGTTCTTC. This chain uses TRBV19 with TRBJ2-1, with D maybe TRBD1 (5 bases). V lost 5 bases to trimming and J lost 2 bases, with 10 bases between them. This CDR3 region has 14 residues. Germline CDR1 LNHDA, CDR2 SQIVND (reference sequence).

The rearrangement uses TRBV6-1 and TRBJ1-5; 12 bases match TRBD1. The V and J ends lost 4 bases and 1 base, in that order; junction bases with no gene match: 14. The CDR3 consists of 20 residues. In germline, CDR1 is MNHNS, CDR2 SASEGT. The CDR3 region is CASSAKPGTGGSWSNQPQHF. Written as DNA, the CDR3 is TGTGCCAGCAGTGCGAAACCCGGGACAGGGGGCTCCTGGAGCAATCAGCCCCAGCATTTT.

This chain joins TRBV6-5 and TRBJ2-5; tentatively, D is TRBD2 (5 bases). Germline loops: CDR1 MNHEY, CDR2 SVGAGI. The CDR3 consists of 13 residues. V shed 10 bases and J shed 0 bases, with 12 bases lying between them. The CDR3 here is CATKRPYQETQYF. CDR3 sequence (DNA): TGTGCCACCAAGCGGCCGTACCAAGAGACCCAGTACTTC.

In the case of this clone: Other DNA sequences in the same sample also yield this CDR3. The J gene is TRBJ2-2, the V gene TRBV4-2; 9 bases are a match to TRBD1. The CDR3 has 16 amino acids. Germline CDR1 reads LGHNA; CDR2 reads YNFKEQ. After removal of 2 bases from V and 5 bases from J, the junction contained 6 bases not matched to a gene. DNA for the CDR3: TGTGCCAGCAGCCAACGAGGGACAGGGATTACCGGGGAGCTGTTTTTT. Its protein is CASSQRGTGITGELFF.

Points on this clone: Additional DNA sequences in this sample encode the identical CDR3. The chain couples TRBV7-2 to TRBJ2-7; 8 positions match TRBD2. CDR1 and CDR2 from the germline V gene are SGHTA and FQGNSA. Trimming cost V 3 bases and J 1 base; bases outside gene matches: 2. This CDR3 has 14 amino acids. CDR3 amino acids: CASSFTSGSYEQYF. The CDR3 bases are TGTGCCAGCAGCTTTACTAGCGGATCCTACGAGCAGTACTTC.

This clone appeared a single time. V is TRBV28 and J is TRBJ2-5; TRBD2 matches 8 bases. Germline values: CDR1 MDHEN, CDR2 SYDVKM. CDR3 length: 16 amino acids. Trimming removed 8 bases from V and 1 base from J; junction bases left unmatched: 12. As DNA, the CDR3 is TGTGCCAGCCCTCCTCGGCTAGCGGGCCTCCAAGAGACCCAGTACTTC. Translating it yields CASPPRLAGLQETQYF.

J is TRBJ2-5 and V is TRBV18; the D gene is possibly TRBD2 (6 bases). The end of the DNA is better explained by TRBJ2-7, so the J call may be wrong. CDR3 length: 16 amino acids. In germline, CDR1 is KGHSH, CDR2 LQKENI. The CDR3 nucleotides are TGTGCCAGCTCCGAATTCGGGGGACCTCTTCCCTACGAGCAGTACTTC. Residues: CASSEFGGPLPYEQYF.

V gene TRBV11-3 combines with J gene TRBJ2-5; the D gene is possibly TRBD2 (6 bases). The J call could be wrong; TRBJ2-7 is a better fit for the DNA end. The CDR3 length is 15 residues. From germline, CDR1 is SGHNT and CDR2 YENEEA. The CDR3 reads CASSLAGSASYEQYF. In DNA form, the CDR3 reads TGTGCCAGCAGCTTGGCCGGGAGCGCTTCCTACGAGCAGTACTTC.